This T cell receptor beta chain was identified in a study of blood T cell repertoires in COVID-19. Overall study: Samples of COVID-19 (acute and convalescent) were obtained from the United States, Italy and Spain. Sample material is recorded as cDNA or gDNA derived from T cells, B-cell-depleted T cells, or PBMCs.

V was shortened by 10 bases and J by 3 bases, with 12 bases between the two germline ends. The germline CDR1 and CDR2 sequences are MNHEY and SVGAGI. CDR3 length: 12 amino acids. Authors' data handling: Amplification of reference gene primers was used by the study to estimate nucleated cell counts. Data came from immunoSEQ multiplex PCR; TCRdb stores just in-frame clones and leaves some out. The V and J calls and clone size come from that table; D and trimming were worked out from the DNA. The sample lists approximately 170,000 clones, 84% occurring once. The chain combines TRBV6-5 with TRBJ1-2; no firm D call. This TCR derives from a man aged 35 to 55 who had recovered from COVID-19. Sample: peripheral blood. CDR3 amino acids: CATQSGDYGYTF. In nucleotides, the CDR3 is TGTGCCACCCAATCCGGTGACTATGGCTACACCTTC.